This T cell receptor (beta chain) was identified in a study of T cells after yellow fever vaccination. Study conclusions and caveats: The secondary response was weaker but peaked faster, day 5 versus 15. The CD4 compartment and the CD8 compartment contained a small share of clonotypes in common. Reappearing after the booster were most of the clones from primary vaccination (around 96% CD4, roughly 86% CD8). Abundant clonotypes (contaminants from the bulk population) could be present in FACS-sorted repertoires.

Between the trimmed V and J ends, which lost 4 bases and 6 bases, there was a span of 21 bases. Germline V gene sequence: CDR1 SGHRS, CDR2 YFSETQ. CDR3 size: 16 residues. A single record per CDR3 protein comes from TCRdb applying MiXCR to the 5' RACE reads. Of a few hundred thousand distinct CDR3 sequences in the sample, approximately 10% were seen once. This clonotype was picked up a small number of times. The antigen remains unidentified. The sequence was obtained from a man between 18 and 35 years old who received the YFV17D yellow fever vaccine. V gene TRBV5-1 combines with J gene TRBJ2-3, with D tentatively TRBD1 (5 bases). Sequences were derived from PBMCs, sampled on the day of the first yellow fever vaccination. The CDR3 region is CASSLQTATAADTQYF. Written as DNA, the CDR3 is TGCGCCAGCAGCCTCCAGACAGCGACTGCCGCGGATACGCAGTATTTT.